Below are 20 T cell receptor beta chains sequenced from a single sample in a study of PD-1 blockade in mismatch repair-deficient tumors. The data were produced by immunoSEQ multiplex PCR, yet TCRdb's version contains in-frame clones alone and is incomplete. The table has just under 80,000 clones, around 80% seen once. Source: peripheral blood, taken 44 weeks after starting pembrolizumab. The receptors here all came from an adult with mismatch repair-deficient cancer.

This CDR3 is CASSQVSGNYEQYF. CDR3 coding DNA: TGTGCCAGCAGCCAAGTTAGCGGGAACTACGAGCAGTACTTC. V and J are TRBV4-2 and TRBJ2-7, with 8 bases identical to TRBD2. Germline assignment: CDR1 LGHNA and CDR2 YNFKEQ. CDR3 length: 14 residues. V lost 1 base, J lost 3 bases, and 2 bases stayed unmatched.

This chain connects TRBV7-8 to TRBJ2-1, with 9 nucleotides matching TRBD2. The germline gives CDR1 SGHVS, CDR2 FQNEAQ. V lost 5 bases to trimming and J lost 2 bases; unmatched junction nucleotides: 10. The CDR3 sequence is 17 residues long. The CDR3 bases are TGTGCCAGCAGCCAAGTAGCGGGAGACCTTCCCTACAATGAGCAGTTCTTC. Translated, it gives CASSQVAGDLPYNEQFF. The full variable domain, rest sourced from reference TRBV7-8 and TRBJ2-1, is GAGVSQSPRYKVAKRGQDVALRCDPISGHVSLFWYQQALGQGPEFLTYFQNEAQLDKSGLPSDRFFAERPEGSVSTLKIQRTQQEDSAVYLCASSQVAGDLPYNEQFFGPGTRLTVL.

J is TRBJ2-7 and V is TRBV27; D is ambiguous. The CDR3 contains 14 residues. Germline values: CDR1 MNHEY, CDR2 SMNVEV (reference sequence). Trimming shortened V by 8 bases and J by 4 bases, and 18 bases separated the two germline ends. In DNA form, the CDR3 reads TGTGCCAGCTCTAAAACGCTAATCCCTTACGAGCAGTACTTC. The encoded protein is CASSKTLIPYEQYF.

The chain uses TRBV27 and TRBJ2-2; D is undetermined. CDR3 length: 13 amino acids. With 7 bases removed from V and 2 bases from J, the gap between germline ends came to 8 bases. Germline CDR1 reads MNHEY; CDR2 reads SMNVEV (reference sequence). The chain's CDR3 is CASTVSNTGELFF. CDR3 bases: TGTGCCAGCACCGTCAGTAACACCGGGGAGCTGTTTTTT.

The CDR3 nucleotides read TGTGCCAGCAGCCGACAGAGCACAGATACGCAGTATTTT. It yields the protein CASSRQSTDTQYF. The chain has TRBV7-9 and TRBJ2-3; a possible D gene is TRBD1 (5 bases). V was clipped by 5 bases and J by 0 bases, with 6 bases between them. The germline V gene has CDR1 SEHNR and CDR2 FQNEAQ (reference sequence). The CDR3 covers 13 residues. The entire variable domain, with the rest obtained from reference TRBV7-9 and TRBJ2-3, is as follows: DTGVSQNPRHKITKRGQNVTFRCDPISEHNRLYWYRQTLGQGPEFLTYFQNEAQLEKSRLLSDRFSAERPKGSFSTLEIQRTEQGDSAMYLCASSRQSTDTQYFGPGTRLTVL.

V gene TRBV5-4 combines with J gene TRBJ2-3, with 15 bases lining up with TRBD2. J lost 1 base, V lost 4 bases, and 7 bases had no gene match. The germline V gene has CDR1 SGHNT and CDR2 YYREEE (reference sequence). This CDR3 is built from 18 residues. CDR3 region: CASSQVGTSGRRTDTQYF. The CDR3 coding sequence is TGTGCCAGCAGCCAAGTGGGGACTAGCGGGAGGCGCACAGATACGCAGTATTTT.

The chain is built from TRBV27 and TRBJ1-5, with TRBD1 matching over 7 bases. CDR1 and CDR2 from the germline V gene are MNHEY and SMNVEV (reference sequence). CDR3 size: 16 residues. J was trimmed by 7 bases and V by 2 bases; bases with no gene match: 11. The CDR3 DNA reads TGTGCCAGCAGTTTAAGTCCGACAGGGCTAGGACAGCCCCAGCATTTT. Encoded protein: CASSLSPTGLGQPQHF.

CDR3 sequence (DNA): TGTGCCAGCAGCTCTCGGGACAGGGGGATTCCAGATACGCAGTATTTT. Translation gives CASSSRDRGIPDTQYF. The J gene is TRBJ2-3, the V gene TRBV11-2; 11 bases match TRBD1. The V segment lost 4 bases and the J segment 4 bases; nucleotides outside the gene matches: 7. Germline V gene lookup returns CDR1 SGHAT and CDR2 FQNNGV. The CDR3 extends over 16 amino acids.

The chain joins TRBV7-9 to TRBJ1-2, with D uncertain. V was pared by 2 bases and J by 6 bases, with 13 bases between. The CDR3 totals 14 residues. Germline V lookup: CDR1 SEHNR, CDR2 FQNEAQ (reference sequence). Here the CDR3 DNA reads TGTGCCAGCAGCTTAAGGGCAGGCCTGCATGGCTACACCTTC. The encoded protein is CASSLRAGLHGYTF.

CDR3 nucleotide sequence: TGTGCCAGCAGTTACTCAACGGTCGTAGCCAAAAACATTCAGTACTTC. This gives the protein CASSYSTVVAKNIQYF. The chain has TRBV6-5 and TRBJ2-4; D remains ambiguous. This CDR3 is built from 16 residues. V was cut by 0 bases and J by 0 bases, with 9 bases left in between. Germline V gene data show CDR1 as MNHEY and CDR2 as SVGAGI.

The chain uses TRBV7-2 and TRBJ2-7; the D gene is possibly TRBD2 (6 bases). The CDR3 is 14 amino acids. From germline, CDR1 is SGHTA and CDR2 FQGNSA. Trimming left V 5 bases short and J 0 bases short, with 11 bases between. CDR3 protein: CASSRDFGSYEQYF. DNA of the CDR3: TGTGCCAGCAGCCGGGACTTTGGCTCCTACGAGCAGTACTTC.

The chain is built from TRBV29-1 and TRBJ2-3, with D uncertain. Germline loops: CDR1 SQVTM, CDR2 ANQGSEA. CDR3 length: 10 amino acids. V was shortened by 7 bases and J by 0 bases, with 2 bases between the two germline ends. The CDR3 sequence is CSASTDTQYF. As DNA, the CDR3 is TGCAGCGCTAGCACAGATACGCAGTATTTT.

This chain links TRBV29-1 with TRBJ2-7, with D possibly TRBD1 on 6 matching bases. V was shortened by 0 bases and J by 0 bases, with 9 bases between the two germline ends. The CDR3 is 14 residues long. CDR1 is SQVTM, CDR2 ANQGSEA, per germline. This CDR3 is CSVEELTGSYEQYF. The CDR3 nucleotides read TGCAGCGTTGAAGAATTGACAGGCTCCTACGAGCAGTACTTC.

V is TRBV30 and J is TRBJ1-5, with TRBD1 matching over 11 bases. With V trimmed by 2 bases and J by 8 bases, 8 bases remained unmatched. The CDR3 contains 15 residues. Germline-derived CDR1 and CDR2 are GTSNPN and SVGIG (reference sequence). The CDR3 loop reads CAWSPGQGEGEPQHF. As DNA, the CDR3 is TGTGCCTGGAGTCCGGGACAGGGGGAGGGTGAGCCCCAGCATTTT. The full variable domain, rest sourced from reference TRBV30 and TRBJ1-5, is SQTIHQWPATLVQPVGSPLSLECTVEGTSNPNLYWYRQAAGRGLQLLFYSVGIGQISSEVPQNLSASRPQDRQFILSSKKLLLSDSGFYLCAWSPGQGEGEPQHFGDGTRLSIL.

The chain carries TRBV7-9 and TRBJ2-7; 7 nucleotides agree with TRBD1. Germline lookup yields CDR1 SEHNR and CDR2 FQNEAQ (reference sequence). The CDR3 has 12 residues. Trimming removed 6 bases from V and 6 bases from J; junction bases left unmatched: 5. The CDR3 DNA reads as TGTGCCAGCAGGTCCGGGACAGCCGAGCAGTACTTC. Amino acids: CASRSGTAEQYF.

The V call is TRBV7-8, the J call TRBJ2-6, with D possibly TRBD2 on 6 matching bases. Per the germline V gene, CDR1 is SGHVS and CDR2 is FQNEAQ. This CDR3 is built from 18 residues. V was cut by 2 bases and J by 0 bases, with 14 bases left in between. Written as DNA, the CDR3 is TGTGCCAGCAGCTTACGACTAGTCAGAGTCTCTGGGGCCAACGTCCTGACTTTC. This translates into CASSLRLVRVSGANVLTF.

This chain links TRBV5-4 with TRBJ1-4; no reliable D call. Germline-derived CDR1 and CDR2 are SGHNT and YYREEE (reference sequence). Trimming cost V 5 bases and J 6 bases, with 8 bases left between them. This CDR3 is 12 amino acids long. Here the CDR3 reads CASRREDEKLFF. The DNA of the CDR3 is TGTGCCAGCAGGAGGGAGGATGAAAAACTGTTTTTT.

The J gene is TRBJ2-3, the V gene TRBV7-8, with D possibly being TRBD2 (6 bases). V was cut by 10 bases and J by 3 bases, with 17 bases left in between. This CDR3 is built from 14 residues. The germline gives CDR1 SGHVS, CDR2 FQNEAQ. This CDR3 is CAIQPPGGTDTQYF. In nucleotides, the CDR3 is TGTGCCATCCAACCACCTGGGGGGACAGATACGCAGTATTTT.

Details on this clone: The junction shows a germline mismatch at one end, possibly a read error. The CDR3 reads CASSLVGRADTQYF. The CDR3 coding sequence is TGTGCTAGCAGCTTAGTAGGCCGTGCAGATACGCAGTATTTT. The chain is built from TRBV7-7 and TRBJ2-3; unclear D gene. Germline V lookup: CDR1 SSHAT, CDR2 FNYEAQ (reference sequence). The CDR3 contains 14 residues. Full variable domain (remainder filled in from reference TRBV7-7 and TRBJ2-3): GAGVSQSPRYKVTKRGQDVTLRCDPISSHATLYWYQQALGQGPEFLTYFNYEAQPDKSGLPSDRFSAERPEGSISTLTIQRTEQRDSAMYRCASSLVGRADTQYFGPGTRLTVL.

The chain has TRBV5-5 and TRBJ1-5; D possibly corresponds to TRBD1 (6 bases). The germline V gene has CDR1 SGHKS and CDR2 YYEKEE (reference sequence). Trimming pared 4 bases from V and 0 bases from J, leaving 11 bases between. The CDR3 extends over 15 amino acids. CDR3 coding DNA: TGTGCCAGCAGCGCCGGGACAAATAGCAATCAGCCCCAGCATTTT. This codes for CASSAGTNSNQPQHF.